The source of this TCR beta chain is a study of cytomegalovirus exposure and HLA in healthy donors (dated by TCRdb to 2015 to 2018). Background for the entire study: An earlier analysis of approximately 640 of the donors reported about 250 Gb of sequence data and 117 million unique TCR beta sequences from roughly 180 million T cells. Using immunosequencing, the study profiled T cell repertoires from approximately 700 subjects and related those repertoires to cytomegalovirus serostatus. Donor age, sex, ethnicity and CMV serostatus were compiled alongside the repertoire data. The study aimed to test whether cataloging public T cell receptors could reveal signatures of past pathogen exposure. Approximately 300 gigabases of sequencing data and tens of millions of unique TCR sequences were included in an early release covering several hundred HLA-typed donors. All discovery cohort repertoires had been generated on a single sequencing platform. The later analysis used no new phenotypic data to find candidate immune exposures, relying instead on TCR beta sequences and their occurrence across donors. Typing coverage differed by locus: A, B, C, DRB1 and DQB1 were typed in roughly 629-640 donors, DQA1 in roughly 510, DPA1 in 600 to 610, and DPB1 in 472. In an earlier analysis of several hundred of the donors, high-throughput TCR beta sequencing was used to judge whether each TCR beta V gene segment behaved as functional or pseudogenic. Among roughly 400 genotyped donors of the cohort, an average of roughly 230,000 unique TCR beta nucleotide sequences was sequenced per donor, of which about 19% were non-productive. To predict cytomegalovirus infection status, the study brought together high-throughput TCR immunosequencing, statistical association of individual TCRs with disease status, and machine learning. Both class I and class II loci were covered by HLA typing, at four-digit resolution. A later analysis re-examined previously published TCR beta repertoires from around 670 donors and added high-resolution HLA genotyping to investigate patterns of TCR occurrence. A separate validation cohort of approximately 120 different subjects was used in addition to the roughly 720-subject first cohort. Genome-wide SNP genotypes for about 55% of the 666 donors were used in a later genetic analysis, which treated that subset as a discovery cohort. Of the roughly 410 genotyped donors, approximately 81% were placed in the genetic ancestry cluster associated with self-reported Caucasian donors. Because of strong linkage in the cohort, four to six DR-DQ haplotypes were treated as single units for association and clustering. Here is what the overall study found, with its caveats: Several of the top co-occurrence clusters appeared to be linked to parvovirus B19, influenza, CMV and Epstein-Barr virus, according to a later analysis. When HLA alleles, especially DR and DQ, strongly co-occurred, attributing TCR associations to individual alleles was difficult. A cluster of highly shared sequence variants was judged likely to be a technical artifact of the sequencing pipeline. In an earlier analysis of approximately 590 of the donors, most TCR beta V segments appeared in productive rearrangements about 90% or about 30% of the time, broadly matching IMGT annotations. HLA typing was unavailable for some donors at each locus, so association tests used only the typed subset. Most CMV-associated TCR beta chains appeared to be HLA-restricted in a later analysis, and the HLA associations seemed to be driven largely by CMV exposure. The earlier analysis of some 560 of the donors excluded over 15 rarely observed V segments, including chromosome 9 orphons, because counts were too low. An association between a missense DCLRE1C variant and V-gene and J-gene trimming of TCR beta chains was found in a later genetic analysis and replicated in an independent cohort. Most TCR sequences were observed very rarely across donors, whereas some public TCRs were present in many individuals. Correlated functional status among segregating V segments might reflect linkage disequilibrium, but an unknown experimental factor could not be ruled out. In a later genetic analysis, fewer N-insertions in productive TCRs were reported among donors in an Asian-associated ancestry cluster than the approximately 710-donor mean. The classifier was reported to diagnose cytomegalovirus status with high specificity and sensitivity in both the original cohort and the validation cohort. A further reported finding was that TCR beta sequences accurately predicted the HLA-A and HLA-B alleles for most subjects in the first cohort. In this cohort, only TCR beta chains were sequenced, and detectable features were limited by the absence of alpha or paired-chain data. The presence/absence analyses assumed that sequencing depth was roughly uniform across donors, and that assumption may not be true. In a later analysis, the rate of TCR association differed among HLA loci, with DRB1 alleles having the most associated TCRs and HLA-C alleles having the fewest. The study gave a list of around 170 TCR beta chains associated with cytomegalovirus. Specific HLA alleles were associated with 16,951 TCR beta sequences at a false discovery rate of 0.05 in a later analysis. The only immune exposure information available for the cohort was CMV serostatus. In a later analysis, HLA-associated TCR beta chains showed more clonal expansion and lower generation probabilities than non-associated chains that were equally common. The authors suggested that the approach could potentially be generalized to other disease states and immunological phenotypes. Three of the identified cytomegalovirus-associated TCR beta chains were confirmed in vitro to be specific for cytomegalovirus antigens.

The library was produced with the immunoSEQ multiplex PCR assay. For the multiplex PCR, a mixture combining 60 forward primers for TCR Vbeta segments and 13 reverse primers for TCR Jbeta segments was used. Amplification of the CDR3 region of rearranged TCR beta genes was performed with a multiplex PCR assay on genomic DNA. The amplified TCR beta libraries were sequenced on the Illumina HiSeq System as 87-base-pair reads. Per the authors' processing: A later analysis tallied around 87 million unique TCR beta chains across the roughly 610 repertoires, and approximately 9.9 million of those chains were shared by two or more donors. A nearest-neighbor algorithm error-corrected the raw reads and collapsed the reads into unique sequences, merging closely related sequences to remove PCR and sequencing errors. CDR3 sequences were aligned to IMGT reference sequences to assign V, D and J gene segments. Each retained sequence needed at least a six-nucleotide match to both a V gene segment and a J gene segment. Rearrangements were classified as productive when the CDR3 lacked stop codons and remained in frame with V and J, and all other rearrangements were classified as non-productive. CDR3 was defined by IMGT convention, running from the second conserved V-encoded cysteine to the conserved J-encoded phenylalanine. Sequences without an unambiguous match to a single V gene segment were excluded from the earlier analysis of over 500 of the donors. In an earlier analysis of 587 of the donors, V segments were called functional above 56.7% productive rearrangements and were called segregating when the between-donor standard deviation exceeded 5%. A statistical classification framework was developed to diagnose cytomegalovirus status using the catalog of TCR beta chain sequences. In a later analysis, V and J genes were assigned by comparing TCR nucleotide sequences against IMGT/GENE-DB human TR gene sequences. A later analysis assigned CDR3 sequences and most-parsimonious VDJ recombination scenarios with the TCRdist pipeline. In a later analysis, each TCR beta chain was defined by its CDR3 amino acid sequence together with its V-gene family, and reads lacking a unique V-gene family were excluded. In a later analysis, several hundred highly shared, low-generation-probability nucleotide sequences were removed to address suspected cross-contamination and a sequencing artifact. In a later analysis, a clonal expansion index was calculated for each public chain from normalized within-repertoire ranks of inferred template counts. In a later analysis, generation probabilities were computed using a VDJ recombination model fitted to out-of-frame rearrangements, and the results were checked against IGoR. In a later analysis, TCR-TCR, TCR-HLA and TCR-CMV co-occurrence was scored with hypergeometric tests, and a repertoire-size bias correction was applied to TCR pairs. False discovery rates were estimated in a later analysis by permuting HLA or CMV assignments 20 times. In a later analysis, co-occurring TCRs were grouped using DBSCAN, with TCRdist sequence similarity added in when clustering inside HLA-allele-positive subsets. Repertoires with fewer than 30,000 or more than 120,000 public chains were left out of co-occurrence clustering, as were a few repertoires with anomalous nucleotide sharing. TCRdb holds this immuneACCESS table with in-frame rearrangements only. Some clones are missing; in checked studies, unresolved V genes explain under half, and the rest has no known cause. D and trimming were read from the DNA, whereas the V and J calls and clone size are those reported in that table. The sample yields 150,000 to 200,000 clones; 65% to 85% were counted once. Clones ranked in the top ten supply around 1.6% of the sample.

The cohort comprised fewer than 700 healthy bone marrow donors. At the time of sampling, all cohort members were nominally healthy, though unrecorded immune exposures were likely present. The donor was CMV seronegative and belonged to the group of 350 to 400 seronegative cohort members. A peripheral blood sample was collected from each donor, and TCR beta sequencing was performed on peripheral blood mononuclear cells. Genomic DNA was extracted from the blood cell samples with the Qiagen DNeasy Blood Extraction Kit. This clone was recorded a few times. The clone's antigen remains unknown. Within one base of it there is no much larger clone, and no base qualities were kept. This TCR was recovered from a woman younger than 30 in good health and CMV-seronegative. Input material: PBMCs.

CDR3 region: CASSTWTSGGGEQYF. The DNA reads TGTGCCAGCAGTACCTGGACTAGCGGGGGGGGCGAGCAGTACTTC. The rearrangement combines TRBV6-5 with TRBJ2-7; a stretch of 15 junction bases matches TRBD2. From the germline V gene, CDR1 is MNHEY and CDR2 is SVGAGI. Measured from the cysteine to the phenylalanine, the CDR3 is 15 residues long. Here the CDR3 DNA is all that survives: 45 bases in frame from base 1. V lost 5 bases and J lost 6 bases, and the count of bases not matched to a germline gene is 5.